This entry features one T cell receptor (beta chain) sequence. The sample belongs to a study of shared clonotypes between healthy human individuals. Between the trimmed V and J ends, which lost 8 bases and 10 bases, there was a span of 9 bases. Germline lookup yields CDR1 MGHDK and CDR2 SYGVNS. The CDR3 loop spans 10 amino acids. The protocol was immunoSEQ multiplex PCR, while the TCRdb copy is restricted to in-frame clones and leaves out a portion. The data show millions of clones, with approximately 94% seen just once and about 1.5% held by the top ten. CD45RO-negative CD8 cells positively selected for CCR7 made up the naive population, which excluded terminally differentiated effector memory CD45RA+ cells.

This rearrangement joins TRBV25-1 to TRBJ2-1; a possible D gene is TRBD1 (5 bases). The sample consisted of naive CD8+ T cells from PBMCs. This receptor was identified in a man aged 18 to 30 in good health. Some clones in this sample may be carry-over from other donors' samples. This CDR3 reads CASRQGEQFF. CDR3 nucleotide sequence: TGTGCCAGCCGCCAGGGCGAGCAGTTCTTC.